Listed below are T cell receptor beta chains from one sample, sequenced in a study of T cell responses to AZD1222 COVID-19 vaccine. Method: immunoSEQ multiplex PCR; TCRdb's copy keeps in-frame clones and lacks some. The repertoire holds about 120,000 clones, with around nine tenths as singletons. The source was peripheral blood, collected 28 days after the second dose of the MenACWY control vaccine. The origin of the receptors is an adult who received the MenACWY meningococcal vaccine as a control. Each CDR3 is given with its conserved first and last residue. The D gene is left open where the match is weak. Where a row states a size, it is once, few, many or the class of an expanded clone; other rows omit it.

v_call,d_call,j_call,clone_size,cdr3_aa,cdr3_nt
TRBV18,TRBD1,TRBJ2-7,.,CASSPGTGTGGFEQYF,TGTGCCAGCTCACCTGGGACCGGGACAGGGGGCTTCGAGCAGTACTTC
TRBV28,.,TRBJ2-1,.,CASSPPLGTATRDNEQFF,TGTGCCAGCAGTCCCCCCCTCGGGACCGCCACGAGGGACAATGAGCAGTTCTTC
TRBV6-2/TRBV6-3,TRBD1,TRBJ1-4,.,CASSQGDSLATNEKLFF,TGTGCCAGCAGTCAAGGGGACAGCCTCGCAACTAATGAAAAACTGTTTTTT
TRBV9,.,TRBJ2-2,.,CASSVEGSGELFF,TGTGCCAGCAGCGTAGAGGGATCCGGGGAGCTGTTTTTT
TRBV5-1,.,TRBJ1-3,.,CASSAGRSSGNTIYF,TGCGCCAGCAGCGCGGGACGGAGCTCTGGAAACACCATATATTTT
TRBV15,TRBD1,TRBJ1-2,.,CATSTWDSSSCGYTF,TGTGCCACCAGCACTTGGGACAGCTCCAGTTGTGGCTACACCTTC
TRBV7-8,.,TRBJ2-6,.,CASSLPPGGGANVLTF,TGTGCCAGCAGCTTACCCCCTGGGGGTGGGGCCAACGTCCTGACTTTC
TRBV5-4,.,TRBJ2-1,.,CASSLATNSNEQFF,TGTGCCAGCAGCTTAGCGACCAACTCCAATGAGCAGTTCTTC
TRBV5-8,.,TRBJ2-1,.,CASSLYKGPGSGEQFF,TGTGCCAGCAGCTTGTACAAGGGGCCCGGGTCAGGTGAGCAGTTCTTC
TRBV4-2,.,TRBJ1-6,.,CASSQEGLAGTNSPLHF,TGTGCCAGCAGCCAAGAAGGATTGGCAGGGACCAATTCACCCCTCCACTTT
TRBV5-1,TRBD2,TRBJ2-5,.,CASSLGRGQETQYF,TGCGCCAGCAGCTTGGGGCGGGGGCAAGAGACCCAGTACTTC
TRBV18,.,TRBJ2-4,.,CASSPILVEGNIQYF,TGTGCCAGCTCACCAATACTAGTGGAGGGGAACATTCAGTACTTC
TRBV6-6,.,TRBJ2-3,.,CASSYRWAGGTDTQYF,TGTGCCAGCAGTTATAGGTGGGCAGGGGGCACAGATACGCAGTATTTT
TRBV12-5,TRBD2,TRBJ2-3,.,CASGLDGLAADTQYF,TGTGCTAGTGGTTTGGACGGACTAGCTGCAGATACGCAGTATTTT
TRBV11-2,.,TRBJ1-5,.,CASSLDLGNQPQHF,TGTGCCAGCAGCTTAGATTTAGGAAATCAGCCCCAGCATTTT
TRBV14,.,TRBJ1-2,.,CASSQQGRNYGYTF,TGTGCCAGCAGCCAGCAAGGGAGGAACTATGGCTACACCTTC
TRBV7-9,TRBD2,TRBJ2-5,.,CASSLVGQREARETQYF,TGTGCCAGCAGCTTAGTGGGTCAGCGGGAGGCCCGGGAGACCCAGTACTTC
TRBV29-1,.,TRBJ1-2,.,CSVIKGMGYGYTF,TGCAGCGTAATCAAGGGTATGGGGTATGGCTACACCTTC
TRBV19,.,TRBJ1-3,few,CASSTGTNSGNTIYF,TGTGCCAGTAGTACCGGGACAAACTCTGGAAACACCATATATTTT